These T cell receptor beta chains were read from a single sample in a study of cytomegalovirus exposure and HLA in healthy donors. The assay was immunoSEQ multiplex PCR, and TCRdb's table has in-frame clones only and misses some. Among over 150,000 clones listed, roughly 70% were seen once. Sequenced sample: PBMCs. The receptors were sampled from a male donor in good health and CMV-seronegative. Each CDR3 is given with its conserved first and last residue. Rows may omit the clone size; those that give it use once, few, many or a size class.

TRBJ2-3 | NA | TRBV27 | CASSPSSTDTQYF
TRBJ2-1 | NA | TRBV28 | CASSPRTSGRPSSYNEQFF
TRBJ2-1 | NA | TRBV11-2 | CASSLDLLAGGRWSYNEQFF
TRBJ1-2 | NA | TRBV29-1 | CSVGEQSYGYTF
TRBJ1-3 | NA | TRBV14 | CASSQDFGRGTGNTIYF
TRBJ1-2 | NA | TRBV28 | CASSLIGEINYGYTF
TRBJ2-7 | NA | TRBV5-1 | CASRPSGSPSYEQYF
TRBJ1-2 | NA | TRBV7-8 | CASSLDRIYGYTF
TRBJ2-3 | few | TRBV10-3 | CAIHGTSGRGTQYF
TRBJ1-1 | NA | TRBV18 | CASSPRGGIGTEAFF
TRBJ2-7 | NA | TRBV10-3 | CAIREGTRAPYEQYF
TRBJ1-6 | few | TRBV27 | CASSLSPGTYNSPLHF
TRBJ2-2 | NA | TRBV6-1 | CASSERWSTGELFF
TRBJ2-3 | NA | TRBV27 | CASKWGGTDTQYF
TRBJ2-1 | NA | TRBV5-6 | CASGPLLTGISYNEQFF
TRBJ2-3 | NA | TRBV5-5 | CASSRQLATNSDTQYF
TRBJ2-7 | NA | TRBV7-2 | CASSAQTGRAESGQYF
TRBJ2-5 | few | TRBV29-1 | CSVVGTSGRETQYF
TRBJ2-7 | NA | TRBV7-2 | CASSLPSGRGEQYF
TRBJ2-4 | few | TRBV14 | CASSQATGLSKNIQYF
TRBJ1-2 | NA | TRBV4-1 | CASSRGQGVSSGYTF
TRBJ2-1 | NA | TRBV25-1 | CASSESIGSYNEQFF
TRBJ1-1 | NA | TRBV19 | CASSIGTEAFF
TRBJ2-3 | few | TRBV4-2 | CASSHARGGEGTDTQYF
TRBJ1-5 | NA | TRBV18 | CASSPARGVVSNQPQHF
TRBJ1-5 | NA | TRBV4-1 | CASSQGGQGNQPQHF
TRBJ2-5 | NA | TRBV6-5 | CASRAETQYF
TRBJ2-3 | NA | TRBV28 | CASSDSGSTDTQYF
TRBJ1-2 | NA | TRBV4-1 | CASSQEAGQNYGYTF
TRBJ1-3 | NA | TRBV30 | CAWRGQGGGNTIYF
TRBJ1-3 | NA | TRBV5-1 | CASSLVGSSGNTIYF
TRBJ1-2 | NA | TRBV9 | CASSKAPLNYGYTF
TRBJ2-3 | NA | TRBV18 | CASSPYTEDTQYF
TRBJ2-4 | NA | TRBV27 | CASSFSGQNIQYF
TRBJ1-5 | NA | TRBV10-3 | CAIGGQGNQPQHF
TRBJ2-1 | NA | TRBV5-6 | CASSLKFNNEQFF
TRBJ1-3 | NA | TRBV7-2 | CASSRDNGNTIYF
TRBJ1-2 | once | TRBV27 | CASSFFGPGTDYGYTF
TRBJ2-1 | NA | TRBV7-3 | CASSYAGGVEGEQFF
TRBJ2-5 | NA | TRBV20-1 | CSASPRETQYF
TRBJ1-5 | few | TRBV4-1 | CASSQGTGWQPQHF
TRBJ1-2 | NA | TRBV4-3 | CASSRNTGIGGYTF